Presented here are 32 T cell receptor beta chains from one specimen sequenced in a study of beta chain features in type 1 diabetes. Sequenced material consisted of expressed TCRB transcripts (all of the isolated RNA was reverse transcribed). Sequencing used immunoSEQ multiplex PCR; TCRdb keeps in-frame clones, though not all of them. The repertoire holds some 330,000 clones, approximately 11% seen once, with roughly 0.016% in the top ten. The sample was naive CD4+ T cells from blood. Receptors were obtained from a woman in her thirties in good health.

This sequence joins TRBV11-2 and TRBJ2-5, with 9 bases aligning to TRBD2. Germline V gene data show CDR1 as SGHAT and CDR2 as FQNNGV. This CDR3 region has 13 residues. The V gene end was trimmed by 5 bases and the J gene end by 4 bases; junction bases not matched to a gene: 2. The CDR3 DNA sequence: TGTGCCAGCAGCGTACTAGCGGGAGAGACCCAGTACTTC. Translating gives CASSVLAGETQYF. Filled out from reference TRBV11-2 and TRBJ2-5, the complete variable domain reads EAGVAQSPRYKIIEKRQSVAFWCNPISGHATLYWYQQILGQGPKLLIQFQNNGVVDDSQLPKDRFSAERLKGVDSTLKIQPAKLEDSAVYLCASSVLAGETQYFGPGTRLLVL.

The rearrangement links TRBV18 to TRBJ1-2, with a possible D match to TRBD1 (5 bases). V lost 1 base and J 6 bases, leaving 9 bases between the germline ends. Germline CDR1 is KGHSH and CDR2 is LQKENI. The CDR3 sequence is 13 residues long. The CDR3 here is CASSPRSGDGYTF. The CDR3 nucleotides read TGTGCCAGCTCACCACGCTCGGGGGATGGCTACACCTTC.

CDR3 sequence reads: CASSEWWGGSYGYTF. The DNA of the CDR3 is TGTGCCAGCAGTGAATGGTGGGGGGGAAGCTATGGCTACACCTTC. The chain is built from TRBV6-1 and TRBJ1-2, with D possibly TRBD1 on 5 matching bases. Germline-derived CDR1 and CDR2 are MNHNS and SASEGT. V dropped 2 bases and J dropped 4 bases, with 14 bases sitting between them. The CDR3 contains 15 residues.

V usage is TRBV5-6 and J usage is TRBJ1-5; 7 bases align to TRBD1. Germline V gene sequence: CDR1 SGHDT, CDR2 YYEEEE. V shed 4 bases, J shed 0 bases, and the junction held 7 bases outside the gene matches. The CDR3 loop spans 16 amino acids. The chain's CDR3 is CASSPGGPYSNQPQHF. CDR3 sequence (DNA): TGTGCCAGCAGCCCAGGGGGACCATATAGCAATCAGCCCCAGCATTTT.

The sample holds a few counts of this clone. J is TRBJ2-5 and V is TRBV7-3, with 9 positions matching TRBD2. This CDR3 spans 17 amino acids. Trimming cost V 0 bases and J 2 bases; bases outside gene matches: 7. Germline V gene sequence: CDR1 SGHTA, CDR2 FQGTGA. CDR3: CASSLTGTSSPQETQYF. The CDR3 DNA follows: TGTGCCAGCAGCTTAACGGGGACTAGCTCCCCACAAGAGACCCAGTACTTC.

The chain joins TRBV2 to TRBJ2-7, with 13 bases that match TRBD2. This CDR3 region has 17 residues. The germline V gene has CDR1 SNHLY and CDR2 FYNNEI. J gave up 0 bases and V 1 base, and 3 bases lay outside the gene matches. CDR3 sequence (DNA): TGTGCCAGCAGTGAAGGACTAGCGGGAGGCTTCTCCTACGAGCAGTACTTC. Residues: CASSEGLAGGFSYEQYF.

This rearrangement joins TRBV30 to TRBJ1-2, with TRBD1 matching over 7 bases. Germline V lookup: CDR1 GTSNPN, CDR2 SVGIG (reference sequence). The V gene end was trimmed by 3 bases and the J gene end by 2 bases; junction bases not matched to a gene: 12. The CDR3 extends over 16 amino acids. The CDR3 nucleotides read TGTGCCTGGAGGGTTCAGGGGGATCTTGTGAACTATGGCTACACCTTC. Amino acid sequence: CAWRVQGDLVNYGYTF.

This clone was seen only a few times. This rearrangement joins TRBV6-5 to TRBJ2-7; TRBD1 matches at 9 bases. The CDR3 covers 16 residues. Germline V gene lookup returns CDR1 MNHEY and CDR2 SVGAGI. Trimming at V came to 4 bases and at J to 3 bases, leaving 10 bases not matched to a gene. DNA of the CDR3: TGTGCCAGCAGTTTCCCCCCCGGGACAGGGTTCTACGAGCAGTACTTC. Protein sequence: CASSFPPGTGFYEQYF.

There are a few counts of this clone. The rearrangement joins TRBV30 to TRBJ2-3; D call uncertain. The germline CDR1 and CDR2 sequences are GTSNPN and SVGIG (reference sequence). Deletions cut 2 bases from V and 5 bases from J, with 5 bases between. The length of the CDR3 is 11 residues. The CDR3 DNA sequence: TGTGCCTGGAGTTTAAAAGATACGCAGTATTTT. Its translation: CAWSLKDTQYF. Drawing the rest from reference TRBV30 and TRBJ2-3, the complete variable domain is SQTIHQWPATLVQPVGSPLSLECTVEGTSNPNLYWYRQAAGRGLQLLFYSVGIGQISSEVPQNLSASRPQDRQFILSSKKLLLSDSGFYLCAWSLKDTQYFGPGTRLTVL.

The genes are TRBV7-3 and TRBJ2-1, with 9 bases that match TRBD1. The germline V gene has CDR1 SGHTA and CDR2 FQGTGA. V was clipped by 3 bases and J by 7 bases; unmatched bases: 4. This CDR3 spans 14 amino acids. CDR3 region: CASSLDRGGNEQFF. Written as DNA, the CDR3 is TGTGCCAGCAGCTTGGACAGGGGCGGGAATGAGCAGTTCTTC. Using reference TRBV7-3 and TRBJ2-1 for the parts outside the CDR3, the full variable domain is GAGVSQTPSNKVTEKGKYVELRCDPISGHTALYWYRQSLGQGPEFLIYFQGTGAADDSGLPNDRFFAVRPEGSVSTLKIQRTERGDSAVYLCASSLDRGGNEQFFGPGTRLTVL.

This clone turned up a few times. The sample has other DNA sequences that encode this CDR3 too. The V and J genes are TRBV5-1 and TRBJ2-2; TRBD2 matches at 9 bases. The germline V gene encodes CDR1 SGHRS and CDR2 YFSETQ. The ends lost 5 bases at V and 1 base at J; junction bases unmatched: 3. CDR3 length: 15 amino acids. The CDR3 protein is CASSLTSGNTGELFF. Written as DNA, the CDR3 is TGCGCCAGCAGTCTGACTAGCGGGAACACCGGGGAGCTGTTTTTT.

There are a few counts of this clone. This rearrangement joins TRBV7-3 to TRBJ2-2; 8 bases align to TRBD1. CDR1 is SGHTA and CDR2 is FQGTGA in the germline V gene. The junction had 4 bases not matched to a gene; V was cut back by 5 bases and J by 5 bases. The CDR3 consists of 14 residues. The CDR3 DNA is TGTGCCAGCAGCATATACAGGGGGACCGGGGAGCTGTTTTTT. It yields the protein CASSIYRGTGELFF.

In DNA, the CDR3 is TGTGCCAGCAGTAACGAGGGAAAACTGTTTTTT. This gives the protein CASSNEGKLFF. This chain connects TRBV28 to TRBJ1-4; no clear D. V was cut by 5 bases and J by 10 bases, with 8 bases left in between. Per the germline V gene, CDR1 is MDHEN and CDR2 is SYDVKM. This CDR3 is 11 amino acids long. Complete variable domain (other parts from reference TRBV28 and TRBJ1-4): DVKVTQSSRYLVKRTGEKVFLECVQDMDHENMFWYRQDPGLGLRLIYFSYDVKMKEKGDIPEGYSVSREKKERFSLILESASTNQTSMYLCASSNEGKLFFGSGTQLSVL.

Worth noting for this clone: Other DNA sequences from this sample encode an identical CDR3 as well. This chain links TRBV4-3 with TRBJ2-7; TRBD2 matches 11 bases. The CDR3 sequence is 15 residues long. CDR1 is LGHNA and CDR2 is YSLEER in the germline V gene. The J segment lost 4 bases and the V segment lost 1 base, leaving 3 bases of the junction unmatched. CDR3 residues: CASSQALAGAYEQYF. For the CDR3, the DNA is TGCGCCAGCAGCCAAGCACTAGCGGGAGCGTACGAGCAGTACTTC.

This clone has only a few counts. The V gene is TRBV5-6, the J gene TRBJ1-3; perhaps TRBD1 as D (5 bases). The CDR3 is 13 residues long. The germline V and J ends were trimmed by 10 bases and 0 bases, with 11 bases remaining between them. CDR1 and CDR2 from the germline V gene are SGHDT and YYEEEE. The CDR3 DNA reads TGTGCCGGACACTTCGGCTCTGGAAACACCATATATTTT. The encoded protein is CAGHFGSGNTIYF.

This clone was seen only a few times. The CDR3 sequence: CASSPAPPATNEKLFF. As DNA, the CDR3 is TGTGCCAGCAGCCCTGCCCCCCCAGCAACTAATGAAAAACTGTTTTTT. J is TRBJ1-4 and V is TRBV5-4, with unresolved D. V lost 4 bases and J 0 bases, leaving 13 bases between the germline ends. The CDR3 contains 16 residues. The V gene's germline CDR1 is SGHNT and CDR2 YYREEE (reference sequence).

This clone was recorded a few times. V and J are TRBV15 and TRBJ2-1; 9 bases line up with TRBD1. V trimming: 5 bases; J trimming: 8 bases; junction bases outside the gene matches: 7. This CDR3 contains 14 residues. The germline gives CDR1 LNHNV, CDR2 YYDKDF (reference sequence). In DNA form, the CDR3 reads TGTGCCACCAGCTTCCCGGACAGGGGCGATGAGCAGTTCTTC. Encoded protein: CATSFPDRGDEQFF.

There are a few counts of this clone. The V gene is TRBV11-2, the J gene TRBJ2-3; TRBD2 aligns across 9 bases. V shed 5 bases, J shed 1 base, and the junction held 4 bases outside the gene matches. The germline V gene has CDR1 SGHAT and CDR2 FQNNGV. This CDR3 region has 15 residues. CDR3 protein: CASSTLAGGTDTQYF. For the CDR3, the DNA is TGTGCCAGCAGCACTTTAGCGGGAGGCACAGATACGCAGTATTTT.

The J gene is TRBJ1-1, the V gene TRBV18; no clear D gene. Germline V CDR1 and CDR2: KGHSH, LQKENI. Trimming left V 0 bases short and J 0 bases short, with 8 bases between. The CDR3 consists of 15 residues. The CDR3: CASSPPRGMNTEAFF. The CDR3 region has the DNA TGTGCCAGCTCACCACCCCGCGGGATGAACACTGAAGCTTTCTTT.

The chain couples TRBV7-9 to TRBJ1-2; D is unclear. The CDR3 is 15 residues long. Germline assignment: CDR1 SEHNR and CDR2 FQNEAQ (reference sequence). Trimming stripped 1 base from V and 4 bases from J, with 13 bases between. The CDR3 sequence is CASSLEPGLGYGYTF. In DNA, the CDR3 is TGTGCCAGCAGCTTAGAGCCGGGTCTCGGCTATGGCTACACCTTC.

In DNA form, the CDR3 reads TGCGCCAGCTTCCGAGATTACAATGAGCAGTTCTTC. This encodes CASFRDYNEQFF. This chain uses TRBV5-1 with TRBJ2-1; the D is unclear. V lost 7 bases, J lost 4 bases, and 9 bases lay in between. The CDR3 is 12 residues long. CDR1 and CDR2 (germline): SGHRS, YFSETQ.

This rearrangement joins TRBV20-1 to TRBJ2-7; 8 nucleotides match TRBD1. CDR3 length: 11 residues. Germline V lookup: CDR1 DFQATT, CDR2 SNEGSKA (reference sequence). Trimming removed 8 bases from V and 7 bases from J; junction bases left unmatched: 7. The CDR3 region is CSPGDRREQYF. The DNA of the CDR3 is TGCAGTCCCGGGGACAGGAGGGAGCAGTACTTC.

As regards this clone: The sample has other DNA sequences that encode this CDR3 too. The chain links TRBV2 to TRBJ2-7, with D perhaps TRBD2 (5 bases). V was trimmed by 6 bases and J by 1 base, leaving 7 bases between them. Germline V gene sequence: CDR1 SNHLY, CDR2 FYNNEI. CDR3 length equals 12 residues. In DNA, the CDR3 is TGTGCCAGCAGCCGGGAATCCTACGAGCAGTACTTC. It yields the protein CASSRESYEQYF.

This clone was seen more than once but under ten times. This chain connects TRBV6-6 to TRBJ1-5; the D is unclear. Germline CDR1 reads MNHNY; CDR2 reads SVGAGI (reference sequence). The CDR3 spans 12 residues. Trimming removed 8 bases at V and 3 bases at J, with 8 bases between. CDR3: CASAGSNQPQHF. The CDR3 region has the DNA TGTGCCAGCGCGGGGTCCAATCAGCCCCAGCATTTT.

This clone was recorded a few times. The CDR3 here is CASGLDWGGGNTEAFF. DNA for the CDR3: TGTGCTAGTGGTTTGGATTGGGGAGGTGGGAACACTGAAGCTTTCTTT. The rearrangement links TRBV12-5 to TRBJ1-1; D not resolved. This CDR3 has 16 residues. V lost 1 base and J 1 base, leaving 13 bases between the germline ends. Looked up from germline, CDR1 is LGHNT and CDR2 is FRNRAP.

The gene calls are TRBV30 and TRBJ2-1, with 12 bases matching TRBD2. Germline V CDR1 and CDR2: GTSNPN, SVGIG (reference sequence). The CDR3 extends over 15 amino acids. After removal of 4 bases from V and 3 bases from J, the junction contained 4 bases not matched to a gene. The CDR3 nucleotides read TGTGCCTGGACTAGCGGGAGGGCCAACTACAATGAGCAGTTCTTC. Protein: CAWTSGRANYNEQFF. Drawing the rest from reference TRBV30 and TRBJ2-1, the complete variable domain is SQTIHQWPATLVQPVGSPLSLECTVEGTSNPNLYWYRQAAGRGLQLLFYSVGIGQISSEVPQNLSASRPQDRQFILSSKKLLLSDSGFYLCAWTSGRANYNEQFFGPGTRLTVL.

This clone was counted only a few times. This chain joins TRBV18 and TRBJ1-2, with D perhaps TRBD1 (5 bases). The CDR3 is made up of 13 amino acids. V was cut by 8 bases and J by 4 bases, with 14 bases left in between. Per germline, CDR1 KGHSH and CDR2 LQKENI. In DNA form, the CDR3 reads TGTGCCAGCACCCGGCGGGACGGCTATGGCTACACCTTC. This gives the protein CASTRRDGYGYTF.

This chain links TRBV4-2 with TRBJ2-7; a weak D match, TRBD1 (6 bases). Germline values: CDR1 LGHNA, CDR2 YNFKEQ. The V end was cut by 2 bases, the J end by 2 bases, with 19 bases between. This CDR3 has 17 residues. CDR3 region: CASSQPYGTPNPYEQYF. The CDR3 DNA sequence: TGTGCCAGCAGCCAACCCTATGGGACACCAAACCCCTACGAGCAGTACTTC.

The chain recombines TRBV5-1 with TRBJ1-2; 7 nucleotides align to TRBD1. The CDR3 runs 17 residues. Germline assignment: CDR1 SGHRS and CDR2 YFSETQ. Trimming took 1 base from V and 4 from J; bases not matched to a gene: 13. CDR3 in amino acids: CASSLSPDIRDSYGYTF. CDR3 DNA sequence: TGCGCCAGCAGCTTGTCCCCCGACATCCGGGACAGCTATGGCTACACCTTC.

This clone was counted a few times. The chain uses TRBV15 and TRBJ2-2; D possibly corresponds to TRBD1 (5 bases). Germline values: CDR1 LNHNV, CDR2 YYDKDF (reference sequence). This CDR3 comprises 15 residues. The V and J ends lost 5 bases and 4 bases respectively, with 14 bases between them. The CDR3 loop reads CATSWADTSTGELFF. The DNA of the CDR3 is TGTGCCACCAGCTGGGCGGACACAAGCACCGGGGAGCTGTTTTTT.

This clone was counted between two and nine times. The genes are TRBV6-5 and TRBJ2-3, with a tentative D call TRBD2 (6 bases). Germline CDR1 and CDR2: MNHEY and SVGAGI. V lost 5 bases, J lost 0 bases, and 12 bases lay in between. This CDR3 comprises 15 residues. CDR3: CASSKTGSSTDTQYF. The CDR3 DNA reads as TGTGCCAGCAGTAAAACCGGGAGTAGCACAGATACGCAGTATTTT.

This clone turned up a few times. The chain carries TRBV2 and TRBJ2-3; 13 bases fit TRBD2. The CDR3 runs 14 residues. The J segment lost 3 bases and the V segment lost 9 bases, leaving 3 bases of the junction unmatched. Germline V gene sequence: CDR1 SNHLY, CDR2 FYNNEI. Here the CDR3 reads CAREGLAGTDTQYF. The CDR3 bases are TGTGCCAGGGAGGGACTAGCGGGGACAGATACGCAGTATTTT.